The 8 T cell receptor beta chains below come from one sample, sequenced in a study of OX40 agonist ivuxolimab in advanced cancers. Data came from immunoSEQ multiplex PCR; TCRdb stores just in-frame clones and leaves some out. The data show 80,000 to 95,000 clones, with roughly 85% seen just once and under 2% held by the top ten. The sample in question was CD4+ or CD8+ T cells sorted from blood, obtained in a trial of the OX40 agonist ivuxolimab. The receptors shown here come from an adult with an advanced solid tumor such as melanoma, head and neck, liver or kidney cancer.

This chain uses TRBV6-6 with TRBJ2-7; D unresolved. Trimming left V 6 bases short and J 2 bases short, with 14 bases between. Germline V gives CDR1 MNHNY, CDR2 SVGAGI (reference sequence). The CDR3 length is 14 residues. The CDR3 region has the DNA TGTGCCAGCAGCCAATCGGACGGACCCTACGAGCAGTACTTC. This encodes CASSQSDGPYEQYF.

The rearrangement joins TRBV5-5 to TRBJ2-7; TRBD2 is a possible D gene (7 bases). CDR1 is SGHKS, CDR2 YYEKEE, per germline (reference sequence). The CDR3 runs to 13 residues. Trimming took off 4 bases at V and 4 bases at J, with 12 bases between the two ends. CDR3 loop: CASSGGAEYEQYF. CDR3 sequence (DNA): TGTGCCAGCAGCGGGGGGGCAGAGTACGAGCAGTACTTC.

V usage is TRBV11-1 and J usage is TRBJ1-3; TRBD1 is a possible D gene (6 bases). Looked up from germline, CDR1 is SGHAT and CDR2 is FQDESV (reference sequence). This CDR3 spans 13 amino acids. With 5 bases removed from V and 9 bases from J, the gap between germline ends came to 14 bases. This CDR3 is CASSRGVVSTIYF. The CDR3 DNA reads as TGTGCCAGCAGCAGGGGGGTCGTCAGCACCATATATTTT. Full variable domain (missing parts from reference TRBV11-1 and TRBJ1-3): EAEVAQSPRYKITEKSQAVAFWCDPISGHATLYWYRQILGQGPELLVQFQDESVVDDSQLPKDRFSAERLKGVDSTLKIQPAELGDSAMYLCASSRGVVSTIYFGEGSWLTVV.

The J gene is TRBJ2-2, the V gene TRBV18; D unresolved. The CDR3 runs to 16 residues. From germline, CDR1 is KGHSH and CDR2 LQKENI. V shed 4 bases and J shed 5 bases, with 17 bases lying between them. The CDR3 sequence is CASSLSHQELTGELFF. In DNA, the CDR3 is TGTGCCAGCTCACTATCACACCAGGAATTAACCGGGGAGCTGTTTTTT. Full variable domain (rest looked up from reference TRBV18 and TRBJ2-2): NAGVMQNPRHLVRRRGQEARLRCSPMKGHSHVYWYRQLPEEGLKFMVYLQKENIIDESGMPKERFSAEFPKEGPSILRIQQVVRGDSAAYFCASSLSHQELTGELFFGEGSRLTVL.

Details on this clone: Compared with germline, one end of the junction differs, possibly owing to a read error. Here the CDR3 reads CASSLEARGAYNF. CDR3 nucleotides: TGTGCCAGCAGCTTAGAAGCGCGGGGGGCCTACAACTTC. The rearrangement links TRBV11-2 to TRBJ2-5; 8 bases match TRBD2. The CDR3 totals 13 residues. Germline V lookup: CDR1 SGHAT, CDR2 FQNNGV.

The chain is built from TRBV29-1 and TRBJ2-3; 9 bases line up with TRBD2. The CDR3 contains 14 residues. Per the germline V gene, CDR1 is SQVTM and CDR2 is ANQGSEA. After removal of 7 bases from V and 6 bases from J, the junction contained 11 bases not matched to a gene. The CDR3 loop reads CSAIRASGDDTQYF. The DNA for the CDR3 is TGCAGCGCCATTAGGGCTAGCGGGGACGATACGCAGTATTTT.

About this clone: This same CDR3 is encoded by further DNA sequences in the sample. V gene TRBV5-1 combines with J gene TRBJ1-2; 9 bases fit TRBD1. Germline V gene data show CDR1 as SGHRS and CDR2 as YFSETQ. The CDR3 has 14 residues. With V trimmed by 4 bases and J by 2 bases, 3 bases remained unmatched. The CDR3 sequence is CASSLGQGNYGYTF. As DNA, the CDR3 is TGCGCCAGCAGCCTGGGACAGGGAAACTATGGCTACACCTTC.

The chain combines TRBV28 with TRBJ1-3; the D gene is possibly TRBD1 (5 bases). CDR3 size: 13 residues. V was trimmed by 5 bases and J by 9 bases, leaving 14 bases between them. Germline values: CDR1 MDHEN, CDR2 SYDVKM. CDR3 amino acids: CASSTGLGPTIYF. As DNA, the CDR3 is TGTGCCAGCAGTACAGGCCTGGGCCCCACCATATATTTT.